This T cell receptor beta chain was profiled in a study of T-cell reconstitution after alpha-beta-depleted transplantation in children. Study-level results: The study traced high day-60 TCRbeta diversity in some patients to surviving recipient T cells and thymic progenitors.

CDR3 size: 16 residues. With V trimmed by 3 bases and J by 3 bases, 7 bases remained unmatched. CDR1 is MDHEN and CDR2 is SYDVKM in the germline V gene. Of note for this clonotype: What it binds is not known.

Unique molecular identifiers were incorporated during preparation of the TCRbeta library. TCRdb processed the PCR reads anew with MiXCR; each CDR3 protein has one entry. The data contain approximately 200,000 distinct CDR3 sequences, roughly 6.3% of them singletons. The sample consisted of PBMCs, taken before TCRalphabeta/CD19-depleted stem cell transplant. The receptor was derived from a girl under three years old with combined immunodeficiency, due to receive a stem cell transplant. V is TRBV28 and J is TRBJ2-3; 9 bases fit TRBD2. The CDR3 nucleotides are TGTGCCAGCAGTTTTTTCGAGACTAGCGGAACAGATACGCAGTATTTT. Translating gives CASSFFETSGTDTQYF.